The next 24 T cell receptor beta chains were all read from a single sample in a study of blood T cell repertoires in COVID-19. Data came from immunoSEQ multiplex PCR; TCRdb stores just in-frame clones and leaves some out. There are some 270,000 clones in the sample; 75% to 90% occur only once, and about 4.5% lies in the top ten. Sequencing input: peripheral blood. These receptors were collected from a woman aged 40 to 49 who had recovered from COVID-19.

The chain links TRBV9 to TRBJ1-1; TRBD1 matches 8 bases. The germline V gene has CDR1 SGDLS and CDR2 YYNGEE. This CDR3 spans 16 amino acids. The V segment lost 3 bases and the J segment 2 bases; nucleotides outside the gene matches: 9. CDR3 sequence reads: CASSGTGRAGNTEAFF. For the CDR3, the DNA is TGTGCCAGCAGCGGGACAGGGAGGGCTGGAAACACTGAAGCTTTCTTT.

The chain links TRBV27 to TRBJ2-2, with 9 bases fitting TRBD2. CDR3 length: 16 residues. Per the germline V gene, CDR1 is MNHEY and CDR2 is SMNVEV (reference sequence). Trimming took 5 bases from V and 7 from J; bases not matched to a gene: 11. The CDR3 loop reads CASSKPGLAQGGELFF. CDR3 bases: TGTGCCAGCAGTAAGCCGGGACTAGCCCAAGGCGGGGAGCTGTTTTTT.

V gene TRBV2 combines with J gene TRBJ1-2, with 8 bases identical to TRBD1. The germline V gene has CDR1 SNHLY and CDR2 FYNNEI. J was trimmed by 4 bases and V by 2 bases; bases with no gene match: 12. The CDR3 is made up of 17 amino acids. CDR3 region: CASSELLDRVVLYGYTF. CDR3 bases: TGTGCCAGCAGTGAACTATTGGACAGGGTGGTACTCTATGGCTACACCTTC.

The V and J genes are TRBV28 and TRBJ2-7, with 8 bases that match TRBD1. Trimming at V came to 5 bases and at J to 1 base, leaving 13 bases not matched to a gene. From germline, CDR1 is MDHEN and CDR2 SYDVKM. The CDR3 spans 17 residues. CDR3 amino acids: CASSHYYGTGDSYEQYF. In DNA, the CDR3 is TGTGCCAGCAGTCACTACTACGGGACAGGAGATTCCTACGAGCAGTACTTC.

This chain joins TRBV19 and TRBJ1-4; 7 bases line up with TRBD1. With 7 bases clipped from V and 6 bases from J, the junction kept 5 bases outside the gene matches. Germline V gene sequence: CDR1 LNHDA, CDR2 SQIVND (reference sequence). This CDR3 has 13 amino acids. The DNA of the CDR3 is TGTGCCAGTATGGGCAGGGGGTATGAAAAACTGTTTTTT. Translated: CASMGRGYEKLFF. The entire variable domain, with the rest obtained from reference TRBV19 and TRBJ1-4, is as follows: DGGITQSPKYLFRKEGQNVTLSCEQNLNHDAMYWYRQDPGQGLRLIYYSQIVNDFQKGDIAEGYSVSREKKESFPLTVTSAQKNPTAFYLCASMGRGYEKLFFGSGTQLSVL.

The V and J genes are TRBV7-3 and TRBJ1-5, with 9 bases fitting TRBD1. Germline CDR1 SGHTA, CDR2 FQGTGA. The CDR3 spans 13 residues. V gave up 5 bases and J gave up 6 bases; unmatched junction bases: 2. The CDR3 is CASSNRGLQPQHF. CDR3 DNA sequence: TGTGCCAGCAGCAACAGGGGGCTTCAGCCCCAGCATTTT.

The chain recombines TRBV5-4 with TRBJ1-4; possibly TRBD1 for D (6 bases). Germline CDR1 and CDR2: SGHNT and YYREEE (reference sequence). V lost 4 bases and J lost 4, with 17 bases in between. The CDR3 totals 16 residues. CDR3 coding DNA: TGTGCCAGCAGCAAAGGGTCAGGGACACTTAATGAAAAACTGTTTTTT. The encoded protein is CASSKGSGTLNEKLFF.

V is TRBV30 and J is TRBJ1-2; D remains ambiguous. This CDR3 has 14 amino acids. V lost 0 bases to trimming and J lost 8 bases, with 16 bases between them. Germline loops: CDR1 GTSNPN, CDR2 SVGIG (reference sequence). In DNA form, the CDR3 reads TGTGCCTGGAGTGTTGGGTCCCCAGCGGAGGGCTACACCTTC. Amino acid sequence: CAWSVGSPAEGYTF.

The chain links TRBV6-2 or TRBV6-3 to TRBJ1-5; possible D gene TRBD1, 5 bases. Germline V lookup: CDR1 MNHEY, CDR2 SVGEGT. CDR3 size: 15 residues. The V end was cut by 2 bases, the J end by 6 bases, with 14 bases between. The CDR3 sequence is CASSYVQVGGQPQHF. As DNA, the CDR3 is TGTGCCAGCAGTTACGTCCAGGTGGGGGGTCAGCCCCAGCATTTT.

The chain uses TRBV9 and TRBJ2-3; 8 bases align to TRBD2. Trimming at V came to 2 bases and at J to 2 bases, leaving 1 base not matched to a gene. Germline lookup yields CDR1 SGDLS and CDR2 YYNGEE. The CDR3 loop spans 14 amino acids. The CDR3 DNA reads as TGTGCCAGCAGCGTGGGACTAGACACAGATACGCAGTATTTT. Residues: CASSVGLDTDTQYF. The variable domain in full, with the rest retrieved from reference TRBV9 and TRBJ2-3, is DSGVTQTPKHLITATGQRVTLRCSPRSGDLSVYWYQQSLDQGLQFLIQYYNGEERAKGNILERFSAQQFPDLHSELNLSSLELGDSALYFCASSVGLDTDTQYFGPGTRLTVL.

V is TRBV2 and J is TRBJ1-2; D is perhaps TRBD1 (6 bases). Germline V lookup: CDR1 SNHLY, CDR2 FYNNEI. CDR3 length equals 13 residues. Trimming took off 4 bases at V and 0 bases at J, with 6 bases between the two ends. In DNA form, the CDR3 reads TGTGCCAGCAGTGGACAGGCTAACTATGGCTACACCTTC. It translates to CASSGQANYGYTF.

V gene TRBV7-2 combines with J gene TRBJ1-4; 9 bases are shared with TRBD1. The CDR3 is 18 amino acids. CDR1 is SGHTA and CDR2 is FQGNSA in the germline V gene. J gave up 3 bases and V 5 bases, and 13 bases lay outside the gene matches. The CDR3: CASSQDRGPARANEKLFF. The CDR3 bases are TGTGCCAGCAGCCAGGACAGGGGCCCCGCTCGTGCTAATGAAAAACTGTTTTTT.

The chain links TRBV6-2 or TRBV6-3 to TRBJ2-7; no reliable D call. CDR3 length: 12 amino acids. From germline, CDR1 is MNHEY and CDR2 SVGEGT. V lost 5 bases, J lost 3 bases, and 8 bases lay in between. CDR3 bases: TGTGCCAGCAGTCCGCTAGGCTACGAGCAGTACGTC. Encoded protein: CASSPLGYEQYV.

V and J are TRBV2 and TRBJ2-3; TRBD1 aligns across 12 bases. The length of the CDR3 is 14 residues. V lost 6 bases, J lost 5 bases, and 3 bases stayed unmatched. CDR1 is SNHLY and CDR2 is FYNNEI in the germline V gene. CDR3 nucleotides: TGTGCCAGCAGCGGGACAGGGGGCATAGATACGCAGTATTTT. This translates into CASSGTGGIDTQYF.

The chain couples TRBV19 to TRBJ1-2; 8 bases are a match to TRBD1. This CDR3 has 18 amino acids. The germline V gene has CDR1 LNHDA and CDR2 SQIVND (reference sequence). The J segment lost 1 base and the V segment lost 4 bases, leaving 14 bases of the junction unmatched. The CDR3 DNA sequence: TGTGCCAGTAGTACATCTTGGGACAGGCCTCCACTTAACTATGGCTACACCTTC. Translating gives CASSTSWDRPPLNYGYTF.

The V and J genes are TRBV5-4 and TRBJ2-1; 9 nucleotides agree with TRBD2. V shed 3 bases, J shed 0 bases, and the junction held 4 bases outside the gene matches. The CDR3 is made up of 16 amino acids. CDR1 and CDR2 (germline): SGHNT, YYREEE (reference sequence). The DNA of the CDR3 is TGTGCCAGCAGCTCCGGCGGGGGGGCCTCCTACAATGAGCAGTTCTTC. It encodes CASSSGGGASYNEQFF.

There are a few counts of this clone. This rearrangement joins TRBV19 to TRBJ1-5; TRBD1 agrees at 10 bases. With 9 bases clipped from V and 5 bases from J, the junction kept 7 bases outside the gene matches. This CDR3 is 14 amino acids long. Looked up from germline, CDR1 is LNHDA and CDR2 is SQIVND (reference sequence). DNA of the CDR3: TGTGCCAGCACTCCCGGGACAGGGGATCAGCCCCAGCATTTT. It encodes CASTPGTGDQPQHF.

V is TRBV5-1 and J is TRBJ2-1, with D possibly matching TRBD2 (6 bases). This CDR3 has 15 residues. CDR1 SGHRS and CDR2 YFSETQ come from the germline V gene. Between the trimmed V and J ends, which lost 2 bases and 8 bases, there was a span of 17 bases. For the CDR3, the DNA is TGCGCCAGCAGCTTCGGGACTCAAAATGCCCATGAGCAGTTCTTC. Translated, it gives CASSFGTQNAHEQFF.

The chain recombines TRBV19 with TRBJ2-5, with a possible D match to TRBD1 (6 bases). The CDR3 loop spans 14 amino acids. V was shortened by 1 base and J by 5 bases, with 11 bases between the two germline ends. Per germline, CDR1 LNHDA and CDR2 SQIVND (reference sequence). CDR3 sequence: CASSIVGQGETQYF. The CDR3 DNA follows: TGTGCCAGTAGTATAGTGGGGCAGGGGGAGACCCAGTACTTC. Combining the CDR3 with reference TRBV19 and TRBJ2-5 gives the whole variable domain DGGITQSPKYLFRKEGQNVTLSCEQNLNHDAMYWYRQDPGQGLRLIYYSQIVNDFQKGDIAEGYSVSREKKESFPLTVTSAQKNPTAFYLCASSIVGQGETQYFGPGTRLLVL.

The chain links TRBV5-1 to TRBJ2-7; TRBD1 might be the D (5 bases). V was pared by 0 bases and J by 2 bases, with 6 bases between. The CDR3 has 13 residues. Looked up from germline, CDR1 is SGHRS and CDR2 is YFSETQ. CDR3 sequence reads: CASSLGTPYEQYF. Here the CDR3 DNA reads TGCGCCAGCAGCTTGGGGACACCCTACGAGCAGTACTTC.

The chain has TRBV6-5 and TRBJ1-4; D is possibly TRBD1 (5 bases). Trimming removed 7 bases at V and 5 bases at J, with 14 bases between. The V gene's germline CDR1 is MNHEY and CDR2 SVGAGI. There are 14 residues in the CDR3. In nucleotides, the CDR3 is TGTGCCAGCAAGCGGGACCCGAGGAATGAAAAACTGTTTTTT. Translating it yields CASKRDPRNEKLFF.

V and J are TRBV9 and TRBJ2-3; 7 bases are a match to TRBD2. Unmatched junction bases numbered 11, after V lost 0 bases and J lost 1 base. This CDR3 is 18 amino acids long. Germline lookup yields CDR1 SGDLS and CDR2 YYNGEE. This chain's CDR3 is CASSVGSSGTSGTDTQYF. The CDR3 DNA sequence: TGTGCCAGCAGCGTAGGGTCTTCCGGCACTAGCGGCACAGATACGCAGTATTTT.

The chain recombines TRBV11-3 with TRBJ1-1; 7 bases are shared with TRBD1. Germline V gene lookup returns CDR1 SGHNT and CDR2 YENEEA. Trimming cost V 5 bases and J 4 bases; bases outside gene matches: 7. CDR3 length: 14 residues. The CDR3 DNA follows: TGTGCCAGCAGCGTAAGGACAGGCAGCACTGAAGCTTTCTTT. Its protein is CASSVRTGSTEAFF.

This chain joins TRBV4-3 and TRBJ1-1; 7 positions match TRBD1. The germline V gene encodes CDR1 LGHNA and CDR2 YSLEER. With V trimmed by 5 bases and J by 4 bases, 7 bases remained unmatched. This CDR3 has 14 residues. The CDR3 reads CASSGTAEGTEAFF. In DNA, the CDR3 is TGCGCCAGCAGCGGGACAGCAGAAGGCACTGAAGCTTTCTTT.